This is a list of T cell receptor beta chains from one sample in a study of cytomegalovirus exposure and HLA in healthy donors. This table comes from immunoSEQ multiplex PCR, and its TCRdb copy is limited to in-frame clones, with some not included. The sample gives 25,000 to 30,000 clones, roughly 60% of which show up once; roughly 40% is in the top ten. The sample was PBMCs. These receptors were taken from a male donor in good health and CMV-seropositive. The CDR3 runs from the conserved cysteine through the conserved F or W. D genes are given only for firm matches. Clone size is stated in some rows and not others, as once, few, many or a class when expanded.

v_gene	abundance	d_gene	j_gene	CDR3nt	CDR3aa
TRBV28	few	TRBD1	TRBJ1-5	TGTGCCAGCAGTAAAACAGGGGGCTATAGCAATCAGCCCCAGCATTTT	CASSKTGGYSNQPQHF
TRBV6-5	.	TRBD1	TRBJ2-7	TGTGCCAGCAGTTACCCCGGGACAGGGGGCTCGGACGAGCAGTACTTC	CASSYPGTGGSDEQYF
TRBV25-1	.	.	TRBJ1-1	TGTGCCAGCATAGGAGGGGTGACTGAAGCTTTCTTT	CASIGGVTEAFF
TRBV5-1	few	TRBD1	TRBJ1-2	TGCGCCAGCAGACCTACCGAGAGACAGGGTCTCTATGGCTACACCTTC	CASRPTERQGLYGYTF
TRBV29-1	few	.	TRBJ1-1	TGCAGCGTTGAATCTCTCCTGTACACTGAAGCTTTCTTT	CSVESLLYTEAFF
TRBV7-2	.	.	TRBJ2-7	TGTGCCAGCAGCTTGGGGGACTTCTCCTACGAGCAGTACTTC	CASSLGDFSYEQYF
TRBV5-1	once	.	TRBJ1-4	TGCGCCAGCAGCGAAGGTACTAGCCAAAATGAAAAACTGTTTTTT	CASSEGTSQNEKLFF
TRBV30	.	TRBD1	TRBJ1-5	TGTGCCTGGAGGCCAACAGGGGGTAGGGATCAGCCCCAGCATTTT	CAWRPTGGRDQPQHF
TRBV5-4	.	TRBD1	TRBJ2-6	TGTGCCAGCAGCGGCGGACAGGGGACGTTCCCGGCCAACGTCCTGACTTTC	CASSGGQGTFPANVLTF
TRBV5-4	many	TRBD1	TRBJ1-1	TGTGCCAGCAGCTCCTCGACAGGGACTGAAGCTTTCTTT	CASSSSTGTEAFF
TRBV6-1	.	.	TRBJ1-4	TGTGCCAGCAGTGACAGGGGCCATCAGTTTTTT	CASSDRGHQFF
TRBV19	once	.	TRBJ1-4	TGTGCCAGTAGCGTCTCGAGTCATGAAAAACTGTTTTTT	CASSVSSHEKLFF
TRBV5-1	.	.	TRBJ1-6	TGCGCCAGCAGCTTGGGTTCCGAGTCACCCCTCCACTTT	CASSLGSESPLHF
TRBV11-2	.	.	TRBJ2-5	TGTGCCAGCAGCTTAGTCCGGGTACCCCAAGAGACCCAGTACTTC	CASSLVRVPQETQYF
TRBV5-1	.	TRBD2	TRBJ2-1	TGCGCCAGCAGCCCGCGACTAGCGGGAGGGCCTAGCTCCTACAATGAGCAGTTCTTC	CASSPRLAGGPSSYNEQFF
TRBV28	once	.	TRBJ2-7	TGTGCCAGCGCCCACGGCGGCTCTCGAAGCTCCTACGAGCAGTACTTC	CASAHGGSRSSYEQYF
TRBV19	.	.	TRBJ2-1	TGTGCCAGTAGTCGAGGGGGGGTAGGGTACAATGAGCAGTTCTTC	CASSRGGVGYNEQFF
TRBV29-1	.	.	TRBJ1-1	TGCAGCGCCCGGACAGACATGAACACTGAAGCTTTCTTT	CSARTDMNTEAFF
TRBV11-1	.	TRBD2	TRBJ2-1	TGTGCCAGCAGCTCCACTAGCGGCTACAATGAGCAGTTCTTC	CASSSTSGYNEQFF
TRBV5-6	.	TRBD1	TRBJ2-7	TGTGCCAGCAGCGATCGGACAGGGGGCCGAGAGCAGTACTTC	CASSDRTGGREQYF
TRBV6-1	.	.	TRBJ2-5	TGTGCCAGCAGTGAAGCGGAGGGGGGAGGGGAGACCCAGTACTTC	CASSEAEGGGETQYF
TRBV27	.	TRBD1	TRBJ2-7	TGTGCCAGCGCCCCCCGGACAGGGGGATCCGAGCAGTACTTC	CASAPRTGGSEQYF
TRBV25-1	few	TRBD1	TRBJ2-3	TGTACTCCCGGGACAGCGGTGGGAGATACGCAGTATTTT	CTPGTAVGDTQYF
TRBV6-5	.	.	TRBJ1-1	TGTGCCAGCAGCCAAGACAGTTCTGAAGCTTTCTTT	CASSQDSSEAFF
TRBV28	few	.	TRBJ2-3	TGTGCCAGCAGCCGCTCCCCCCAGGGGCCAGATACGCAGTATTTT	CASSRSPQGPDTQYF
TRBV7-9	once	.	TRBJ2-3	TGTGCCAGCCGCCTAGGACTCATCACAGATACGCAGTATTTT	CASRLGLITDTQYF
TRBV2	.	.	TRBJ1-4	TGTGCCAGCAGGCTCGAGGAAAAACTGTTTTTT	CASRLEEKLFF
TRBV6-5	once	TRBD1	TRBJ2-7	TGTGCCAGCAGTTCCGCCGGGACAGGGGAATACGAGCAGTACTTC	CASSSAGTGEYEQYF
TRBV7-9	few	TRBD2	TRBJ2-1	TGTTCCAGCAGCTTAGACGCTAGCGGGCAGTTCTTC	CSSSLDASGQFF
TRBV7-3	.	TRBD2	TRBJ2-7	TGTGCCAGCAGCAGTAGCGGGAGTGGGGGCGAGCAGTACTTC	CASSSSGSGGEQYF
TRBV28	.	.	TRBJ2-7	TGTGCCAGCAGTTTCCGAAACCGAGGACAGTTAGAGCAGTACTTC	CASSFRNRGQLEQYF
TRBV6-1	.	TRBD1	TRBJ2-7	TGTGCCACCCGGACAGGGACTTCCTACGAGCAGTACTTC	CATRTGTSYEQYF
TRBV5-4	once	TRBD1	TRBJ2-5	TGTGCCAGCAGCGAAGACAGGGTGGGGCAAGAGACCCAGTACTTC	CASSEDRVGQETQYF
TRBV7-9	.	.	TRBJ1-3	TGTTCCAGCAGCTTAGCACAGGGCTCTGGAAACACCATATATTTT	CSSSLAQGSGNTIYF
TRBV9	.	.	TRBJ1-1	TGTGCCAGCAGCCCCCAGGCCGAAGCTTTCTTT	CASSPQAEAFF
TRBV5-1	once	TRBD2	TRBJ2-1	TGCGCCAGCAGCTTGCGGGCGGGGGTTACTCCTAGGCCAGAGCAGTTCTTC	CASSLRAGVTPRPEQFF
TRBV5-1	.	.	TRBJ2-5	TGCGCCAGCAGCGGAGGGGGGGGCCCAGAGACCCAGTACTTC	CASSGGGGPETQYF
TRBV6-4	.	.	TRBJ2-3	TGTGCCAGCAGTGACGGGGGCGCCGCAGATACGCAGTATTTT	CASSDGGAADTQYF
TRBV27	.	TRBD1	TRBJ2-1	TGTGCCAGCAGCCGGGACAGAGCCTACAATGAGCAGTTCTTC	CASSRDRAYNEQFF
TRBV2	few	.	TRBJ2-1	TGTGCCAGCAAAACGTTGTTCCAGGACAATGAGCAGTTCTTC	CASKTLFQDNEQFF
TRBV5-6	.	.	TRBJ2-5	TGTGCCAGCAGCTTGGGGGCTCTGAAAGAGACCCAGTACTTC	CASSLGALKETQYF